Given below is one TCR beta chain in context. The source of the sample is a study of blood T cell repertoires in COVID-19. Study background: Sample material is recorded as cDNA or gDNA derived from T cells, B-cell-depleted T cells, or PBMCs.

Residents of about 25 US areas, aged about 18 to 89 years, made up the participants. Study processing details: Amplification of reference gene primers was used by the study to estimate nucleated cell counts. Clones were sequenced by immunoSEQ multiplex PCR, and TCRdb holds only the in-frame ones, with some missing. D and trimming were read from the DNA, whereas the V and J calls and clone size are those reported in that table. This table has 140,000 or so clones, over 80% appearing once. There are 17 residues in the CDR3. The J gene is TRBJ2-3, the V gene TRBV21-1; no DNA check was done on the table's D call, TRBD2. TRBV21-1 is a pseudogene locus. The clonotype originates from a middle-aged woman who had recovered from COVID-19. The sample was PBMCs or T cells enriched from blood (not recorded which). CDR3 sequence reads: CASSKGLRTSGTDTQYF. In DNA, the CDR3 is TGTGCCAGCAGCAAAGGCCTCCGGACTAGCGGCACAGATACGCAGTATTTT.